The clone carrying this T cell receptor (beta chain) occurred a few times. The data stem from a study of T cells after yellow fever vaccination. Study overall: A sort based on CD3, CD45RA, CCR7 and CD95 yielded the EM, EMRA, CM and Tscm memory subsets. Any fraction with a low cell number was prepared using SMART-Seq v4 Ultra Low Input.

Overall study results and limits: The CD4 and CD8 compartments had a small share of their clonotypes in common.

With 3 bases removed from V and 2 bases from J, the gap between germline ends came to 7 bases. CDR1 and CDR2 (germline): MRHNA, SNTAGT. CDR3 length equals 13 residues. TCRdb processed the 5' RACE reads anew with MiXCR; each CDR3 protein has one entry. The table lists about 26,000 distinct CDR3 sequences, 5.5% of them singletons. The sequences come from PBMCs, either bulk or a sorted T-cell subset (CD4+, CD8+, memory, or dextramer-sorted; not recorded which), collected 15 days after the yellow fever booster vaccination. The receptor comes from a man aged 25-40 years who received the YFV17D yellow fever vaccine. This chain uses TRBV6-4 with TRBJ1-1, with D perhaps TRBD1 (5 bases). The CDR3 bases are TGTGCCAGCAGTGAGAGGGACAACACTGAAGCTTTCTTT. It is translated as CASSERDNTEAFF.